These 21 T cell receptor beta chains share one sample of origin, sequenced in a study of OX40 agonist ivuxolimab in advanced cancers. Assay: immunoSEQ multiplex PCR; the TCRdb copy retains only in-frame clones and omits some. Found here are more than 12,000 clones, approximately 80% of them singletons; the top ten hold roughly 18%. The sequencing used CD4+ or CD8+ T cells sorted from blood, collected in a trial of the OX40 agonist ivuxolimab. These receptors were obtained from an adult with an advanced solid tumor such as melanoma, head and neck, liver or kidney cancer.

The rearrangement joins TRBV6-5 to TRBJ1-1; unclear D gene. Germline values: CDR1 MNHEY, CDR2 SVGAGI. The CDR3 is 11 residues long. Trimming shortened V by 9 bases and J by 1 base, and 6 bases separated the two germline ends. In DNA form, the CDR3 reads TGTGCCAGTGGCTCGAACACTGAAGCTTTCTTT. Its protein is CASGSNTEAFF.

The V gene is TRBV4-3, the J gene TRBJ1-4, with a possible D match to TRBD1 (5 bases). Germline V CDR1 and CDR2: LGHNA, YSLEER. Trimming took 7 bases from V and 8 from J, leaving 8 bases between them. This CDR3 has 11 residues. This CDR3 reads CASKGVEKLFF. DNA for the CDR3: TGCGCCAGCAAAGGGGTCGAAAAACTGTTTTTT.

This CDR3 is CASSLGGLAGAKNIQYF. CDR3 nucleotides: TGTGCCAGCAGTTTAGGAGGACTAGCGGGAGCCAAAAACATTCAGTACTTC. The chain uses TRBV27 and TRBJ2-4, with 11 bases that match TRBD2. The trim removed 2 bases at V and 0 bases at J, leaving 3 bases unmatched. Germline assignment: CDR1 MNHEY and CDR2 SMNVEV (reference sequence). This CDR3 is 17 amino acids long.

V gene TRBV27 combines with J gene TRBJ2-5, with 11 bases matching TRBD2. This CDR3 has 15 amino acids. Germline-derived CDR1 and CDR2 are MNHEY and SMNVEV (reference sequence). J lost 5 bases, V lost 6 bases, and 8 bases had no gene match. DNA for the CDR3: TGTGCCAGCAGGATAGCGGGAGGGCCTGCGGAGACCCAGTACTTC. This codes for CASRIAGGPAETQYF.

This chain connects TRBV7-9 to TRBJ2-2, with 8 bases matching TRBD1. The V and J ends lost 8 bases and 2 bases, in that order; junction bases with no gene match: 7. There are 15 residues in the CDR3. From germline, CDR1 is SEHNR and CDR2 FQNEAQ (reference sequence). The CDR3 DNA reads as TGTGCCAGCCTCGGTCAGGGGGCCAACACCGGGGAGCTGTTTTTT. It translates to CASLGQGANTGELFF.

This clone was seen only a few times. The chain uses TRBV7-9 and TRBJ1-1; 7 nucleotides align to TRBD1. The V segment lost 6 bases and the J segment 7 bases; nucleotides outside the gene matches: 5. The CDR3 has 12 amino acids. The germline gives CDR1 SEHNR, CDR2 FQNEAQ (reference sequence). In DNA, the CDR3 is TGTGCCAGCAGGGGGGACAGTATTGAAGCTTTCTTT. The encoded protein is CASRGDSIEAFF.

The V gene is TRBV4-2, the J gene TRBJ1-5; 7 bases are a match to TRBD1. From germline, CDR1 is LGHNA and CDR2 YNFKEQ. The CDR3 totals 15 residues. V trimming: 4 bases; J trimming: 7 bases; junction bases outside the gene matches: 10. The CDR3 DNA reads TGTGCCAGCAGCCCTCGACAGGGAGCAGTACAGCCCCAGCATTTT. Its protein is CASSPRQGAVQPQHF.

The sample holds a few counts of this clone. The CDR3 region has the DNA TGCGCCAGCAGCTTGCAAGCGAAGAGCTCCTACAATGAGCAGTTCTTC. Translated, it gives CASSLQAKSSYNEQFF. The V call is TRBV4-1, the J call TRBJ2-1; D unresolved. Trimming stripped 5 bases from V and 0 bases from J, with 14 bases between. Germline V CDR1 and CDR2: MGHRA, YSYEKL. The CDR3 totals 16 residues.

The chain combines TRBV9 with TRBJ2-7, with D tentatively TRBD2 (5 bases). The CDR3 sequence is 12 residues long. The V gene lost 0 bases and the J gene lost 5 bases, with 6 bases spanning the gap. From germline, CDR1 is SGDLS and CDR2 YYNGEE. The CDR3 DNA reads TGTGCCAGCAGCGTAGGGGGAGACGAGCAGTACTTC. It is translated as CASSVGGDEQYF.

The chain recombines TRBV4-1 with TRBJ2-3; possibly TRBD2 for D (5 bases). The germline V and J ends were trimmed by 3 bases and 0 bases, with 13 bases remaining between them. Germline CDR1 is MGHRA and CDR2 is YSYEKL. CDR3 length equals 16 residues. The CDR3 here is CASSQSSSPSTDTQYF. The CDR3 DNA reads as TGCGCCAGCAGCCAGTCTAGCAGTCCTAGCACAGATACGCAGTATTTT.

Regarding this clone: A much larger clone lies one base from this, so it may be a read error. This chain links TRBV6-1 with TRBJ2-7; 9 bases agree with TRBD2. The V and J ends lost 4 bases and 4 bases, in that order; junction bases with no gene match: 11. Per the germline V gene, CDR1 is MNHNS and CDR2 is SASEGT. This CDR3 is built from 16 residues. DNA for the CDR3: TGTGCCAGCAGTGGAGCCCCCGACACTAGCGGGTACGAGCAGTACTTC. Translated, it gives CASSGAPDTSGYEQYF.

Written as DNA, the CDR3 is TGCGCCAGCAGCTTGCGAGGGGGCGAGCAGTACTTC. Its protein product is CASSLRGGEQYF. The chain recombines TRBV5-1 with TRBJ2-7; D is possibly TRBD1 (6 bases). Between the trimmed V and J ends, which lost 1 base and 6 bases, there was a span of 8 bases. CDR1 and CDR2 (germline): SGHRS, YFSETQ. This CDR3 has 12 residues.

This clone was picked up one time. The chain links TRBV27 to TRBJ2-5, with D unclear. V was clipped by 2 bases and J by 5 bases, with 12 bases between them. Germline V gives CDR1 MNHEY, CDR2 SMNVEV (reference sequence). This CDR3 is built from 14 residues. As DNA, the CDR3 is TGTGCCAGCAGTTTAAGGGCCCGATGGGAGACCCAGTACTTC. It yields the protein CASSLRARWETQYF.

A few counts support this clone. This rearrangement joins TRBV27 to TRBJ2-1, with D unclear. The germline V gene encodes CDR1 MNHEY and CDR2 SMNVEV (reference sequence). CDR3 length equals 13 residues. Trimming took off 3 bases at V and 6 bases at J, with 9 bases between the two ends. DNA for the CDR3: TGTGCCAGCAGTTTGGATAGTGGCAATGAGCAGTTCTTC. It yields the protein CASSLDSGNEQFF.

This chain links TRBV14 with TRBJ1-3; no clear D. Between the trimmed V and J ends, which lost 4 bases and 3 bases, there was a span of 4 bases. The CDR3 runs 12 residues. Germline-derived CDR1 and CDR2 are SGHDN and FVKESK. DNA for the CDR3: TGTGCCAGCAGCCCTCTTGGAAACACCATATATTTT. Its translation: CASSPLGNTIYF. The full variable domain, in which reference TRBV14 and TRBJ1-3 provide the parts outside the CDR3, is EAGVTQFPSHSVIEKGQTVTLRCDPISGHDNLYWYRRVMGKEIKFLLHFVKESKQDESGMPNNRFLAERTGGTYSTLKVQPAELEDSGVYFCASSPLGNTIYFGEGSWLTVV.

The chain employs TRBV19 and TRBJ2-7, with D uncertain. With 1 base removed from V and 0 bases from J, the gap between germline ends came to 10 bases. CDR3 length: 15 amino acids. CDR1 is LNHDA and CDR2 is SQIVND in the germline V gene (reference sequence). CDR3 sequence: CASSIGTPNSYEQYF. The CDR3 DNA sequence: TGTGCCAGTAGTATAGGAACTCCGAACTCCTACGAGCAGTACTTC.

This clone has only a few counts. The CDR3 coding sequence is TGTGCCAGCAGTGAAGGGAAGATTTACAATGAGCAGTTCTTC. Its translation is CASSEGKIYNEQFF. The V and J genes are TRBV27 and TRBJ2-1; D is uncertain. The CDR3 runs 14 residues. The V end lost 5 bases, the J end lost 4 bases, and 12 bases lay between the germline ends. The germline gives CDR1 MNHEY, CDR2 SMNVEV (reference sequence).

This CDR3 reads CASSSGLEQYF. The DNA for the CDR3 is TGTGCCAGCAGCTCCGGACTAGAGCAGTACTTC. The chain couples TRBV5-8 to TRBJ2-7, with a possible D match to TRBD2 (6 bases). CDR3 size: 11 residues. CDR1 and CDR2 from the germline V gene are SGHTS and YDEGEE. Trimming removed 3 bases at V and 7 bases at J, with 8 bases between.

This clone appeared a few times. The chain is built from TRBV4-1 and TRBJ1-5; no firm D call. The CDR3 spans 13 residues. Germline values: CDR1 MGHRA, CDR2 YSYEKL. Trimming shortened V by 3 bases and J by 7 bases, and 10 bases separated the two germline ends. Here the CDR3 DNA reads TGCGCCAGCAGCCACACCTCGGGACAGCCCCAGCATTTT. It codes for CASSHTSGQPQHF.

This chain joins TRBV6-5 and TRBJ2-7; 8 positions match TRBD2. This CDR3 has 15 residues. Germline V gives CDR1 MNHEY, CDR2 SVGAGI. The V segment lost 6 bases and the J segment 2 bases; nucleotides outside the gene matches: 9. As DNA, the CDR3 is TGTGCCAGCAGCCCGGGGAGCGGGAGAACCTACGAGCAGTACTTC. Its translation is CASSPGSGRTYEQYF.

This rearrangement joins TRBV27 to TRBJ2-5; 8 bases align to TRBD2. This CDR3 contains 15 residues. Germline V gene data show CDR1 as MNHEY and CDR2 as SMNVEV (reference sequence). Trimming at V came to 3 bases and at J to 5 bases, leaving 8 bases not matched to a gene. The CDR3 loop reads CASSFFGRAEETQYF. CDR3 DNA sequence: TGTGCCAGCAGTTTTTTCGGGAGGGCCGAGGAGACCCAGTACTTC.